The sequence of this TCR beta chain was determined in a study of Ad26.COV2.S vaccination and SARS-CoV-2 variants (dated by TCRdb to about 2021). In the study overall: Vaccine-arm donors were drawn from COV1001, a multicentre, randomized, double-blind, placebo-controlled phase I-IIa trial of Ad26.COV2.S in healthy adults. Ad26.COV2.S was given intramuscularly at 5x10^10 or 1x10^11 viral particles, as a single shot or as two shots 56 days apart. TCRbeta repertoire sequencing was used to assess the specificity and breadth of SARS-CoV-2-reactive T cell receptors after Ad26.COV2.S vaccination. The TCR-sequenced set comprised approximately 32 samples: 19 Ad26.COV2.S vaccine recipients, 5 placebo recipients and 8 SARS-CoV-2 convalescent individuals. Trial participants were randomized into five groups of five: low-dose or high-dose Ad26.COV2.S given once or twice, or placebo on both occasions. Investigators remained blinded to trial group allocation during experiments and outcome assessment.

This sample's treatment or condition label indicates: roughly 18 received Ad26.COV2.S at low or high dose, single or two shots; 5 received placebo; per-sample allocation not given. For vaccine and placebo recipients, repertoires were sequenced using samples collected on day 63 after the first injection. In Cohort 1b, around 23 adults aged 18-55 years were enrolled at a single site in Boston, USA, between 29 July and 7 August 2020. Ad26.COV2.S consisted of a replication-incompetent adenovirus type 26 vector by which a prefusion-stabilized SARS-CoV-2 spike protein from the original Wuhan strain was expressed. The research as a whole found: Comparable non-spike TCR breadth was observed between vaccine and placebo recipients, consistent with only spike being contained in the vaccine. Comparing responses between vaccine doses or regimens was not something the study was powered to do. It was noted by the authors that total T cell responses may have been underestimated by the TCR breadth and depth analyses. Ad26.COV2.S recipients had higher spike-specific TCR breadth than placebo recipients (P = 0.0014). After vaccination, spike-specific CD8+ and CD4+ T cell responses were reported to show substantial breadth.

The immunoSEQ Assay was used to sequence TCRbeta CDR3 regions. After extraction, genomic DNA underwent amplification by bias-controlled multiplex PCR, followed by high-throughput sequencing. As for the original processing: To quantify the absolute abundance of each unique TCRbeta CDR3 region, sequences were collapsed and filtered. T cell fraction was estimated by normalizing TCRbeta template counts to usable DNA, with usable DNA measured through amplification of reference genes found in all nucleated cells. Repertoire TCRs were annotated as SARS-CoV-2-specific by exact matching of V gene, CDR3 amino acid sequence and J gene to a known reactive TCR set. The reference SARS-CoV-2 TCR set was obtained from MIRA and was filtered for enrichment in COVID-19-positive ImmuneCODE repertoires, whereby public or cross-reactive TCRs were removed. Drawing on the MIRA antigens, annotated TCRs were analysed further at the level of specific ORF or position within ORF. Depth was the summed frequency of annotated unique rearrangements, while breadth was defined as annotated unique rearrangements over total unique productive rearrangements. Group comparisons of TCR breadth used two-sided Wilcoxon rank-sum tests. TCRdb limited this immuneACCESS table to in-frame rearrangements with V and J called. A share of clones is missing; checked studies link under half to unresolved V genes, and the rest is unexplained. From that table come the V and J calls and clone size; the DNA was used to work out D and trimming. Within this sample are 410,000 or so clones, with roughly 90% of them counted one time only. Clones ranked in the top ten supply 10% to 15% of the sample.

With respect to this clone: Its cognate antigen has yet to be identified. No much larger clonotype is one base removed from it; base qualities were not supplied.

CDR1 and CDR2 are drawn from the germline V gene: MNHEY, SVGEGT. The CDR3 numbers 17 residues from cysteine through phenylalanine. The entry retains the CDR3 DNA only, 51 bases that are in frame from base 1. V is shortened by 3 bases, J by 2 bases, and the region joining them spans 16 bases. This chain joins TRBV6-2 or TRBV6-3 to TRBJ2-2; a confident D gene designation cannot be given. The clonotype comes from a person between 18 and 59 years old who received the Ad26.COV2.S COVID-19 vaccine or a placebo. Source: peripheral blood, taken in a trial of Ad26.COV2.S vaccine versus placebo. The CDR3 reads CASSYGFGSDNTGELFF. The nucleotide sequence reads TGTGCCAGCAGTTATGGGTTTGGGTCAGACAACACCGGGGAGCTGTTTTTT.